The clone carrying this TCR beta chain was seen a few times. Its antigen is not known. Other DNA sequences from this sample encode an identical CDR3 as well. Germline values: CDR1 GTSNPN, CDR2 SVGIG (reference sequence). The CDR3 runs to 15 residues. J was trimmed by 4 bases and V by 0 bases; bases with no gene match: 4. CD45RO-negative CD8 cells positively selected for CCR7 made up the naive population, which excluded terminally differentiated effector memory CD45RA+ cells. Donors, healthy HIV-negative adults, lacked recent acute infections or vaccinations. This sample is drawn from a study of shared clonotypes between healthy human individuals. Study-wide results and limits: It was expected that sequencing depth would affect clonotype sharing among donors.

This table comes from immunoSEQ multiplex PCR, and its TCRdb copy is limited to in-frame clones, with some not included. The sample includes hundreds of thousands of clones, about 95% of them seen just once. The material sequenced was naive CD8+ T cells sorted from blood. This clonotype was obtained from a woman in her twenties or thirties in good health. The J gene is TRBJ2-2, the V gene TRBV30, with TRBD2 matching 8 bases. The CDR3 reads CAWSVPREGTGELFF. CDR3 nucleotide sequence: TGTGCCTGGAGTGTACCTCGGGAGGGCACCGGGGAGCTGTTTTTT.